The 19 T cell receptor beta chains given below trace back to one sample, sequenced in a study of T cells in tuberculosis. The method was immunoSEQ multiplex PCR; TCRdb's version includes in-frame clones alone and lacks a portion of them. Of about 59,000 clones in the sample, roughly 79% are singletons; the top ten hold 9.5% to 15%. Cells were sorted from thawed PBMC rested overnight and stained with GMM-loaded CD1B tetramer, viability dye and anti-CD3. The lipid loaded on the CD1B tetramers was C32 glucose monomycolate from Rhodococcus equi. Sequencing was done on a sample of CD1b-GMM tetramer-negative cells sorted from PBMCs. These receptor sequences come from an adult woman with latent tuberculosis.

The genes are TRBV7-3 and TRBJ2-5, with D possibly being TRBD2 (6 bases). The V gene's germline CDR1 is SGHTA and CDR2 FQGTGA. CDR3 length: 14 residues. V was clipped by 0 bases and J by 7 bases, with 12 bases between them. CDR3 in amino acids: CASSLTPRGGTQYF. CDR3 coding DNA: TGTGCCAGCAGCTTAACCCCGAGGGGAGGGACCCAGTACTTC.

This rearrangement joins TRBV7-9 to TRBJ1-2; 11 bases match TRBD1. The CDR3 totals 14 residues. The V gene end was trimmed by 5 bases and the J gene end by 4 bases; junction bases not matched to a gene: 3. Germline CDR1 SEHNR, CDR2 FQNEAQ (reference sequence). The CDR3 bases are TGTGCCAGCAGCCGGACAGGGGGCGGCTATGGCTACACCTTC. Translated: CASSRTGGGYGYTF. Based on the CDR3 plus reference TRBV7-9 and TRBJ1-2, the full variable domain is DTGVSQNPRHKITKRGQNVTFRCDPISEHNRLYWYRQTLGQGPEFLTYFQNEAQLEKSRLLSDRFSAERPKGSFSTLEIQRTEQGDSAMYLCASSRTGGGYGYTFGSGTRLTVV.

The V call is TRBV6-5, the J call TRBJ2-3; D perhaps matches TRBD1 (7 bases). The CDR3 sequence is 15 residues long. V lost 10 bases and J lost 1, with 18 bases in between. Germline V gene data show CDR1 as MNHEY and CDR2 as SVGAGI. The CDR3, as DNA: TGTGCCACCCGCAGGGGGAGGCTGGGCACAGATACGCAGTATTTT. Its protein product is CATRRGRLGTDTQYF.

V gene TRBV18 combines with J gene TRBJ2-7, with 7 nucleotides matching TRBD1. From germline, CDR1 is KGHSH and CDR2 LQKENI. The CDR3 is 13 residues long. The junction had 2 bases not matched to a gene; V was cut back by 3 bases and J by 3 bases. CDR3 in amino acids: CASSPGQSYEQYF. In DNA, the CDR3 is TGTGCCAGCTCACCGGGACAGAGCTACGAGCAGTACTTC.

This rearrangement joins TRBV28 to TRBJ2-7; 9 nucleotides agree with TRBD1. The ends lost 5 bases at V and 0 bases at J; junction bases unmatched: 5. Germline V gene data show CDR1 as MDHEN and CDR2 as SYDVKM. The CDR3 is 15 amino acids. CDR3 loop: CASSDPGQGSYEQYF. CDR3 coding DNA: TGTGCCAGCAGTGACCCGGGACAGGGCTCCTACGAGCAGTACTTC.

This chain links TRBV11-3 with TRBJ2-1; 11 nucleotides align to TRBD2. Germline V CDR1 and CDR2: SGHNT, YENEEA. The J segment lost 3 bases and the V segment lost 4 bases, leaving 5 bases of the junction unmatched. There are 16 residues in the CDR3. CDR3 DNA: TGTGCCAGCAGCTCTCCGACTAGCGGGGTCTACAATGAGCAGTTCTTC. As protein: CASSSPTSGVYNEQFF.

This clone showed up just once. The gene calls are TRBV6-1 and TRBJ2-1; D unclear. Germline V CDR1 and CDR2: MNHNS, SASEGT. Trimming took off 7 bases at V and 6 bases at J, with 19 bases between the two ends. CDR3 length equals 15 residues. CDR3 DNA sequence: TGTGCCAGCACTCCCGGTCAGGCCGCCGCCAATGAGCAGTTCTTC. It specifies CASTPGQAAANEQFF.

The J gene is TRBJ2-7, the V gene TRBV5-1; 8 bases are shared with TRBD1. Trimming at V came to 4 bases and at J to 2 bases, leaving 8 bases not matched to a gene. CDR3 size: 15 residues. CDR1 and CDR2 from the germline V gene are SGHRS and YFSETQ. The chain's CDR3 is CASSPRTGNTYEQYF. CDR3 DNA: TGCGCCAGCAGCCCGCGGACAGGGAACACCTACGAGCAGTACTTC.

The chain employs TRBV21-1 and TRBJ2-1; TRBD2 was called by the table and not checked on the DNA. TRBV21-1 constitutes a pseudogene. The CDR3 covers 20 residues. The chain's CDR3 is CASSKESGLAGGTSYNEQFF. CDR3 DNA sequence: TGTGCCAGCAGCAAAGAATCAGGACTAGCGGGAGGTACATCCTACAATGAGCAGTTCTTC.

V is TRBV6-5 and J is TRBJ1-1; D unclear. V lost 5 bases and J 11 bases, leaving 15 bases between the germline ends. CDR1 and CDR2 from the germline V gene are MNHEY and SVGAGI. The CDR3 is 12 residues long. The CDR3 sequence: CASSEAGGQAFF. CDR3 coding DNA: TGTGCCAGCAGTGAAGCGGGCGGGCAGGCTTTCTTT.

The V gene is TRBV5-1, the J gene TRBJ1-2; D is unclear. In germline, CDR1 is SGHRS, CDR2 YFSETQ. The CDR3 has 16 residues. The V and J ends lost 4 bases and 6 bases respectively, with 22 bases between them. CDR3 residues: CASSQLRETGLNGYTF. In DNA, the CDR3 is TGCGCCAGCAGCCAATTGCGGGAGACCGGACTGAATGGCTACACCTTC.

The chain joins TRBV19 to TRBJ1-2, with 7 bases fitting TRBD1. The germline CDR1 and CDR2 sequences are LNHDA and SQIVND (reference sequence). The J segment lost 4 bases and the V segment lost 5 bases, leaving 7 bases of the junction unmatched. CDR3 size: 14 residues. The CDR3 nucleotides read TGTGCCAGTAGTCCCACAGGGGCCGCCTATGGCTACACCTTC. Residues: CASSPTGAAYGYTF. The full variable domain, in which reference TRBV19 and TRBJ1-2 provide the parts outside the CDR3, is DGGITQSPKYLFRKEGQNVTLSCEQNLNHDAMYWYRQDPGQGLRLIYYSQIVNDFQKGDIAEGYSVSREKKESFPLTVTSAQKNPTAFYLCASSPTGAAYGYTFGSGTRLTVV.

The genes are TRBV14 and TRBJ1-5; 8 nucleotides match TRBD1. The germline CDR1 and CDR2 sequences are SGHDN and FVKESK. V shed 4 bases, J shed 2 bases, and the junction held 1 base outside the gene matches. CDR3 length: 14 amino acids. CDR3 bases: TGTGCCAGCAGCCCGACAGGGGGCAATCAGCCCCAGCATTTT. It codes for CASSPTGGNQPQHF. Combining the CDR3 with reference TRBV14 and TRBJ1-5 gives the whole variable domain EAGVTQFPSHSVIEKGQTVTLRCDPISGHDNLYWYRRVMGKEIKFLLHFVKESKQDESGMPNNRFLAERTGGTYSTLKVQPAELEDSGVYFCASSPTGGNQPQHFGDGTRLSIL.

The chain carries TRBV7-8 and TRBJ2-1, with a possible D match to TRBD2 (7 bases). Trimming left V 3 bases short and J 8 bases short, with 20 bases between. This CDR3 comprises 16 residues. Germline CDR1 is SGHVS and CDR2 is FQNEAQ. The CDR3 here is CASSFGGGSLSDEQFF. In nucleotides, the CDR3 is TGTGCCAGCAGCTTTGGGGGGGGCTCCCTAAGCGATGAGCAGTTCTTC.

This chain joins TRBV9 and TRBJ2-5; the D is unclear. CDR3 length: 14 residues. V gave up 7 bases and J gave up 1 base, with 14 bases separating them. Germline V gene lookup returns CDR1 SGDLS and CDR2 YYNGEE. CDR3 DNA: TGTGCCAGCTCCTTCCGAGGTTCCCAAGAGACCCAGTACTTC. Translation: CASSFRGSQETQYF.

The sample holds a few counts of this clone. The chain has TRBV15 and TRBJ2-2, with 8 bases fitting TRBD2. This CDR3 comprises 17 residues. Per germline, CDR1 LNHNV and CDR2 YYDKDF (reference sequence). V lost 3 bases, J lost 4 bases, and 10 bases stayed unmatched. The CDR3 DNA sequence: TGTGCCACCAGCAGGAGCGGGGGTTTCTCCGGCACCGGGGAGCTGTTTTTT. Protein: CATSRSGGFSGTGELFF.

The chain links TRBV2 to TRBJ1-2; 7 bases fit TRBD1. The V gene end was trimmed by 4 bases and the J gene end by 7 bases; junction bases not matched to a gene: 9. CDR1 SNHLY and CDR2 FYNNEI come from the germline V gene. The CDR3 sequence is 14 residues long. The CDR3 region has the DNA TGTGCCAGCAGTGGGGGAGGACAGGTAGCTGGCTACACCTTC. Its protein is CASSGGGQVAGYTF.

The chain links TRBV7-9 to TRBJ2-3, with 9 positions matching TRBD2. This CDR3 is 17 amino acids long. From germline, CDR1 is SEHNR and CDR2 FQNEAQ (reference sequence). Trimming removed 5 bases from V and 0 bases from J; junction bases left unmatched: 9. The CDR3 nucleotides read TGTGCCAGCAGCCGAGTCCTAGCGGGGTTTAGCACAGATACGCAGTATTTT. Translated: CASSRVLAGFSTDTQYF.

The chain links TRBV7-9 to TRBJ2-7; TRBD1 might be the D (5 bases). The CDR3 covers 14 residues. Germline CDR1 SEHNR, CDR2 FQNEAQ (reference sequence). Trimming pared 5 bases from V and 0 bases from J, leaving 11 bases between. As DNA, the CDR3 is TGTGCCAGCAGCGACAGAGTGCTCTCCTACGAGCAGTACTTC. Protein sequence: CASSDRVLSYEQYF.